One and the same sample provided the 24 T cell receptor beta chains below, sequenced in a study of cytomegalovirus exposure and HLA in healthy donors (TCRdb year 2017). Library prep was done by the immunoSEQ multiplex PCR assay. For the multiplex PCR, a mixture combining 60 forward primers for TCR Vbeta segments and 13 reverse primers for TCR Jbeta segments was used. TCRdb took over this immuneACCESS table, retaining in-frame rearrangements with V and J assigned. Such tables are incomplete; in checked studies, under half of the missing clones stem from an unresolved V gene, and the remainder is unexplained. In this sample the table shows around 180,000 clones, around 80% of which occur a single time. Clones ranked in the top ten supply approximately 5.1% of the sample. The sequenced sample was PBMCs. These receptors originate from a man aged 35 to 55 in good health and CMV-seronegative.

V usage is TRBV7-9 and J usage is TRBJ1-2, with 10 positions matching TRBD1. This CDR3 spans 13 amino acids. Germline lookup yields CDR1 SEHNR and CDR2 FQNEAQ (reference sequence). V lost 4 bases to trimming and J lost 7 bases; unmatched junction nucleotides: 3. This CDR3 reads CASSSWTGGGYTF. Here the CDR3 DNA reads TGTGCCAGCAGCTCCTGGACAGGGGGTGGCTACACCTTC. The complete variable domain, with remaining parts taken from reference TRBV7-9 and TRBJ1-2, reads DTGVSQNPRHKITKRGQNVTFRCDPISEHNRLYWYRQTLGQGPEFLTYFQNEAQLEKSRLLSDRFSAERPKGSFSTLEIQRTEQGDSAMYLCASSSWTGGGYTFGSGTRLTVV.

This clone has just a few counts. This chain links TRBV7-2 with TRBJ2-1; 9 bases are shared with TRBD2. V was pared by 1 base and J by 9 bases, with 7 bases of the junction left unmatched. Per germline, CDR1 SGHTA and CDR2 FQGNSA. This CDR3 has 15 residues. DNA of the CDR3: TGTGCCAGCAGCTTAGGTGGCGGGAGGGCGGGTGAGCAGTTCTTC. Its protein product is CASSLGGGRAGEQFF.

The chain employs TRBV6-1 and TRBJ1-2, with 7 positions matching TRBD1. Looked up from germline, CDR1 is MNHNS and CDR2 is SASEGT. The CDR3 runs 14 residues. V trimming: 6 bases; J trimming: 2 bases; junction bases outside the gene matches: 6. This CDR3 is CASRIGGANYGYTF. CDR3 coding DNA: TGTGCCAGCAGGATAGGGGGCGCAAACTATGGCTACACCTTC.

As for this clone: Other nucleotide sequences from this sample produce the same CDR3. The chain uses TRBV7-7 and TRBJ1-1; D is unclear. This CDR3 contains 13 residues. CDR1 and CDR2 from the germline V gene are SSHAT and FNYEAQ (reference sequence). V was cut by 5 bases and J by 3 bases, with 10 bases left in between. The CDR3 protein is CASSRTGDTEAFF. The CDR3 DNA is TGTGCCAGCAGCCGAACCGGGGACACTGAAGCTTTCTTT.

V and J are TRBV7-2 and TRBJ1-1; 9 nucleotides agree with TRBD1. Germline loops: CDR1 SGHTA, CDR2 FQGNSA. V shed 5 bases and J 7 bases; nucleotides not matched to a gene: 8. The CDR3 is 14 residues long. The CDR3 protein is CASSQRDRENEAFF. The CDR3 coding sequence is TGTGCCAGCAGCCAACGGGACAGGGAAAATGAAGCTTTCTTT.

This sequence joins TRBV6-6 and TRBJ2-5; D remains unclear. CDR1 is MNHNY and CDR2 is SVGAGI in the germline V gene (reference sequence). The CDR3 totals 14 residues. The V end was cut by 0 bases, the J end by 5 bases, with 10 bases between. CDR3 residues: CASSYSTGGETQYF. The CDR3 DNA reads TGTGCCAGCAGTTACTCGACTGGCGGCGAGACCCAGTACTTC.

CDR3 in DNA: TGCGCCAGCAGCTTGGGAGGGCGGTCTGGAACAGATACGCAGTATTTT. It is translated as CASSLGGRSGTDTQYF. The chain joins TRBV5-1 to TRBJ2-3, with D possibly being TRBD2 (5 bases). This CDR3 is built from 16 residues. Looked up from germline, CDR1 is SGHRS and CDR2 is YFSETQ. Between the trimmed V and J ends, which lost 0 bases and 3 bases, there was a span of 14 bases. Based on the CDR3 plus reference TRBV5-1 and TRBJ2-3, the full variable domain is KAGVTQTPRYLIKTRGQQVTLSCSPISGHRSVSWYQQTPGQGLQFLFEYFSETQRNKGNFPGRFSGRQFSNSRSEMNVSTLELGDSALYLCASSLGGRSGTDTQYFGPGTRLTVL.

The rearrangement uses TRBV27 and TRBJ2-5, with TRBD2 as a possible D gene (5 bases). The V end lost 5 bases, the J end lost 11 bases, and 21 bases lay between the germline ends. CDR1 and CDR2 from the germline V gene are MNHEY and SMNVEV (reference sequence). This CDR3 spans 14 amino acids. The CDR3, as DNA: TGTGCCAGCAGTCCCACCCCGGGGTCGGGTGAGCAGTACTTC. Its translation is CASSPTPGSGEQYF.

In the case of this clone: One junction end does not reproduce the germline sequence, and a read error may be involved. The rearrangement links TRBV7-2 to TRBJ1-1, with TRBD1 as a possible D gene (6 bases). Per germline, CDR1 SGHTA and CDR2 FQGNSA. The length of the CDR3 is 14 residues. Here the CDR3 DNA reads TGTGCCAGCAGCTTAGACAGGGTGAACCCTGAAGCTTTCTTT. As protein: CASSLDRVNPEAFF.

J is TRBJ2-1 and V is TRBV11-3; D is undetermined. Germline V gene lookup returns CDR1 SGHNT and CDR2 YENEEA. The V end was cut by 5 bases, the J end by 6 bases, with 14 bases between. CDR3 length: 14 residues. The CDR3 nucleotides are TGTGCCAGCAGCCCTTATGGGCAGACCAATGAGCAGTTCTTC. This gives the protein CASSPYGQTNEQFF.

V usage is TRBV5-1 and J usage is TRBJ2-3, with 9 bases lining up with TRBD1. Germline CDR1 SGHRS, CDR2 YFSETQ. V was pared by 2 bases and J by 2 bases, with 3 bases of the junction left unmatched. The CDR3 loop spans 15 amino acids. The CDR3 spells CASSFGTGSTDTQYF. CDR3 nucleotides: TGCGCCAGCAGCTTCGGGACAGGGTCCACAGATACGCAGTATTTT. Filled out from reference TRBV5-1 and TRBJ2-3, the complete variable domain reads KAGVTQTPRYLIKTRGQQVTLSCSPISGHRSVSWYQQTPGQGLQFLFEYFSETQRNKGNFPGRFSGRQFSNSRSEMNVSTLELGDSALYLCASSFGTGSTDTQYFGPGTRLTVL.

The gene calls are TRBV5-1 and TRBJ2-6; tentatively, D is TRBD2 (6 bases). The CDR3 runs to 16 residues. Per the germline V gene, CDR1 is SGHRS and CDR2 is YFSETQ. V was trimmed by 7 bases and J by 0 bases, leaving 14 bases between them. The CDR3 DNA follows: TGCGCCAGCTCGCCAGCGGGCAGCTCTGGGGCCAACGTCCTGACTTTC. Translating it yields CASSPAGSSGANVLTF. Full variable domain (outside the CDR3, taken from reference TRBV5-1 and TRBJ2-6): KAGVTQTPRYLIKTRGQQVTLSCSPISGHRSVSWYQQTPGQGLQFLFEYFSETQRNKGNFPGRFSGRQFSNSRSEMNVSTLELGDSALYLCASSPAGSSGANVLTFGAGSRLTVL.

This chain uses TRBV21-1 with TRBJ2-7; the D call TRBD2 from the table was never checked on the DNA. TRBV21-1 is shown as a pseudogene. CDR3 length: 20 residues. The DNA of the CDR3 is TGTGCCAGCAGCAAAGAGGTCTGCGATGGACTAGCGGGAGGGCCCGGCGAGCAGTACTTC. Its protein is CASSKEVCDGLAGGPGEQYF.

This chain uses TRBV18 with TRBJ2-7; 13 bases map to TRBD2. V gave up 6 bases and J gave up 2 bases; unmatched junction bases: 4. CDR1 KGHSH and CDR2 LQKENI come from the germline V gene. The CDR3 has 15 amino acids. The CDR3 here is CASSAGTSGTYEQYF. The DNA for the CDR3 is TGTGCCAGCTCGGCAGGGACTAGCGGGACCTACGAGCAGTACTTC.

The chain uses TRBV7-2 and TRBJ2-5, with 8 nucleotides matching TRBD1. This CDR3 has 15 amino acids. Trimming removed 4 bases from V and 4 bases from J; junction bases left unmatched: 8. Germline assignment: CDR1 SGHTA and CDR2 FQGNSA. In DNA form, the CDR3 reads TGTGCCAGCAGCTGGGTGGACAGGGTGGCAGAGACCCAGTACTTC. This sequence encodes CASSWVDRVAETQYF.

The rearrangement joins TRBV9 to TRBJ2-1; D is unclear. The CDR3 sequence is 13 residues long. Germline assignment: CDR1 SGDLS and CDR2 YYNGEE. Deletions cut 3 bases from V and 8 bases from J, with 12 bases between. Here the CDR3 reads CASSAYYPDEQFF. As DNA, the CDR3 is TGTGCCAGCAGCGCTTACTATCCCGATGAGCAGTTCTTC.

The chain uses TRBV29-1 and TRBJ1-4; TRBD1 agrees at 7 bases. Germline V gene data show CDR1 as SQVTM and CDR2 as ANQGSEA. The V gene end was trimmed by 1 base and the J gene end by 8 bases; junction bases not matched to a gene: 10. The CDR3 totals 15 residues. CDR3 nucleotides: TGCAGCGTTGAAGGAGGGGGCCCACGGGGGGAAAAACTGTTTTTT. It encodes CSVEGGGPRGEKLFF. Supplemented by reference TRBV29-1 and TRBJ1-4, the full variable domain reads SAVISQKPSRDICQRGTSLTIQCQVDSQVTMMFWYRQQPGQSLTLIATANQGSEATYESGFVIDKFPISRPNLTFSTLTVSNMSPEDSSIYLCSVEGGGPRGEKLFFGSGTQLSVL.

The chain has TRBV7-3 and TRBJ1-2, with D tentatively TRBD1 (6 bases). The length of the CDR3 is 13 residues. CDR1 and CDR2 (germline): SGHTA, FQGTGA. With 5 bases removed from V and 6 bases from J, the gap between germline ends came to 13 bases. The CDR3 DNA follows: TGTGCCAGCAGCAAAGGGGGTTGGGATGGCTACACCTTC. Its protein product is CASSKGGWDGYTF.

This chain uses TRBV18 with TRBJ2-7; TRBD1 aligns across 7 bases. V lost 6 bases, J lost 4 bases, and 9 bases stayed unmatched. The V gene's germline CDR1 is KGHSH and CDR2 LQKENI. The CDR3 is 14 amino acids. The CDR3 protein is CASSSQGQNYEQYF. The CDR3 DNA reads TGTGCCAGCTCGTCACAGGGACAGAATTACGAGCAGTACTTC.

This clone was picked up a small number of times. V is TRBV18 and J is TRBJ1-1; D is perhaps TRBD1 (6 bases). V was pared by 4 bases and J by 4 bases, with 10 bases between. From germline, CDR1 is KGHSH and CDR2 LQKENI. The CDR3 contains 13 residues. The CDR3 nucleotides read TGTGCCAGCTCACAGGGGGTTGGCACTGAAGCTTTCTTT. Translation: CASSQGVGTEAFF.

The chain couples TRBV27 to TRBJ2-2; TRBD1 matches at 11 bases. The CDR3 is made up of 16 amino acids. Unmatched junction bases numbered 12, after V lost 8 bases and J lost 7 bases. In germline, CDR1 is MNHEY, CDR2 SMNVEV (reference sequence). The chain's CDR3 is CASSYGQGAGGGELFF. Written as DNA, the CDR3 is TGTGCCAGCTCTTACGGACAGGGGGCAGGTGGCGGGGAGCTGTTTTTT.

V is TRBV11-2 and J is TRBJ2-7; 8 bases line up with TRBD2. V was clipped by 2 bases and J by 4 bases; unmatched bases: 10. The CDR3 is 16 residues long. CDR1 is SGHAT and CDR2 is FQNNGV in the germline V gene. Here the CDR3 reads CASSLPLGGLGYEQYF. The CDR3, as DNA: TGTGCCAGCAGCTTACCCCTGGGGGGACTAGGGTACGAGCAGTACTTC.

V and J are TRBV2 and TRBJ2-2, with 7 bases aligning to TRBD1. CDR1 and CDR2 (germline): SNHLY, FYNNEI. V lost 5 bases, J lost 6 bases, and 6 bases stayed unmatched. CDR3 length: 14 amino acids. CDR3 nucleotide sequence: TGTGCCAGCAGTTTAACAGGGGTGGCCGGGGAGCTGTTTTTT. Its translation: CASSLTGVAGELFF.

This CDR3 is CASSMGQRTNEQYF. For the CDR3, the DNA is TGTGCCAGTAGTATGGGCCAGCGGACCAACGAGCAGTACTTC. The chain joins TRBV19 to TRBJ2-7; the D gene is possibly TRBD2 (5 bases). The CDR3 totals 14 residues. Germline V lookup: CDR1 LNHDA, CDR2 SQIVND (reference sequence). Trimming removed 3 bases from V and 5 bases from J, with 14 bases in between. The variable domain in full, with the rest retrieved from reference TRBV19 and TRBJ2-7, is DGGITQSPKYLFRKEGQNVTLSCEQNLNHDAMYWYRQDPGQGLRLIYYSQIVNDFQKGDIAEGYSVSREKKESFPLTVTSAQKNPTAFYLCASSMGQRTNEQYFGPGTRLTVT.